The 14 T cell receptor beta chains reported below all come from one sample, sequenced in a study of control samples from healthy donors and cancer patients. Some clones are missing from TCRdb's copy, which holds only in-frame ones; the method was immunoSEQ multiplex PCR. This sample's clone table lists 150,000 to 200,000 clones. The sample was blood. The receptors here all came from a woman younger than 45 in good health.

The chain carries TRBV28 and TRBJ1-5; D is unclear. The CDR3 has 14 residues. V lost 3 bases to trimming and J lost 0 bases, with 6 bases between them. Germline V gene data show CDR1 as MDHEN and CDR2 as SYDVKM. As DNA, the CDR3 is TGTGCCAGCAGTTTGGGAGATAGCAATCAGCCCCAGCATTTT. Translation gives CASSLGDSNQPQHF. Full variable domain (outside the CDR3, taken from reference TRBV28 and TRBJ1-5): DVKVTQSSRYLVKRTGEKVFLECVQDMDHENMFWYRQDPGLGLRLIYFSYDVKMKEKGDIPEGYSVSREKKERFSLILESASTNQTSMYLCASSLGDSNQPQHFGDGTRLSIL.

This rearrangement joins TRBV15 to TRBJ1-2; D is ambiguous. The CDR3 length is 14 residues. CDR1 LNHNV and CDR2 YYDKDF come from the germline V gene (reference sequence). Deletions cut 0 bases from V and 8 bases from J, with 13 bases between. The CDR3 sequence: CATSRDLVLEGYTF. CDR3 DNA: TGTGCCACCAGCAGAGACTTAGTGCTCGAGGGCTACACCTTC.

This chain connects TRBV5-6 to TRBJ1-1; 8 bases align to TRBD1. The CDR3 contains 13 residues. Germline CDR1 SGHDT, CDR2 YYEEEE. With 3 bases clipped from V and 5 bases from J, the junction kept 3 bases outside the gene matches. The chain's CDR3 is CASSSDRDTEAFF. CDR3 DNA sequence: TGTGCCAGCAGCTCGGACAGGGATACTGAAGCTTTCTTT.

The chain is built from TRBV28 and TRBJ1-1; 10 nucleotides match TRBD1. Per the germline V gene, CDR1 is MDHEN and CDR2 is SYDVKM. Germline trimming cut 4 bases from V and 6 bases from J; bases unmatched to any gene: 5. This CDR3 is built from 14 residues. The chain's CDR3 is CASSSPGQGSEAFF. CDR3 DNA: TGTGCCAGCAGTTCTCCGGGACAGGGGTCTGAAGCTTTCTTT.

The chain employs TRBV5-4 and TRBJ1-1; possibly TRBD1 for D (5 bases). Trimming removed 6 bases from V and 1 base from J, with 10 bases in between. The germline V gene encodes CDR1 SGHNT and CDR2 YYREEE (reference sequence). This CDR3 region has 13 residues. The CDR3 region has the DNA TGTGCCAGCATCACCCAGGGGAACACTGAAGCTTTCTTT. Protein sequence: CASITQGNTEAFF. The whole variable domain, remainder taken from reference TRBV5-4 and TRBJ1-1, is ETGVTQSPTHLIKTRGQQVTLRCSSQSGHNTVSWYQQALGQGPQFIFQYYREEENGRGNFPPRFSGLQFPNYSSELNVNALELDDSALYLCASITQGNTEAFFGQGTRLTVV.

The chain combines TRBV7-8 with TRBJ2-3, with 10 positions matching TRBD2. This CDR3 has 15 amino acids. Germline V gene data show CDR1 as SGHVS and CDR2 as FQNEAQ. Trimming cost V 4 bases and J 4 bases; bases outside gene matches: 5. The CDR3 region is CASSSPSGGADTQYF. Here the CDR3 DNA reads TGTGCCAGCAGCTCCCCCAGCGGGGGGGCAGATACGCAGTATTTT.

The V gene is TRBV27, the J gene TRBJ2-1; TRBD1 might be the D (6 bases). Germline loops: CDR1 MNHEY, CDR2 SMNVEV (reference sequence). Trimming shortened V by 7 bases and J by 4 bases, and 14 bases separated the two germline ends. The length of the CDR3 is 14 residues. As DNA, the CDR3 is TGTGCCAGCACACAGGGCTTCGGATACAATGAGCAGTTCTTC. It is translated as CASTQGFGYNEQFF.

The chain couples TRBV24-1 to TRBJ1-1; D is ambiguous. This CDR3 contains 11 residues. V was trimmed by 9 bases and J by 6 bases, leaving 10 bases between them. The germline V gene has CDR1 KGHDR and CDR2 SFDVKD. DNA for the CDR3: TGTGCCACCTTGATAAGGGCTGAAGCTTTCTTT. Residues: CATLIRAEAFF.

The V gene is TRBV7-2, the J gene TRBJ2-7; TRBD2 matches at 10 bases. The V gene's germline CDR1 is SGHTA and CDR2 FQGNSA. The CDR3 contains 15 residues. The junction had 7 bases not matched to a gene; V was cut back by 6 bases and J by 2 bases. The CDR3 sequence: CASSPSGGVTYEQYF. Here the CDR3 DNA reads TGTGCCAGCAGTCCCAGCGGGGGGGTAACCTACGAGCAGTACTTC.

This sequence joins TRBV6-5 and TRBJ1-6, with D perhaps matching TRBD1 (6 bases). Germline assignment: CDR1 MNHEY and CDR2 SVGAGI. This CDR3 comprises 15 residues. Trimming left V 6 bases short and J 7 bases short, with 16 bases between. This chain's CDR3 is CASRLRTVQNSPLHF. CDR3 sequence (DNA): TGTGCCAGCAGGTTAAGGACAGTACAAAATTCACCCCTCCACTTT.

The rearrangement uses TRBV11-3 and TRBJ2-1, with 11 bases that match TRBD2. V lost 5 bases to trimming and J lost 6 bases; unmatched junction nucleotides: 9. CDR3 length: 16 residues. In germline, CDR1 is SGHNT, CDR2 YENEEA. CDR3 in DNA: TGTGCCAGCAGCGCCGATAGCGGGGGGGCCGGCAATGAGCAGTTCTTC. Translated, it gives CASSADSGGAGNEQFF. Full variable domain (rest looked up from reference TRBV11-3 and TRBJ2-1): EAGVVQSPRYKIIEKKQPVAFWCNPISGHNTLYWYLQNLGQGPELLIRYENEEAVDDSQLPKDRFSAERLKGVDSTLKIQPAELGDSAVYLCASSADSGGAGNEQFFGPGTRLTVL.

This chain connects TRBV9 to TRBJ1-5; tentative D call: TRBD1 (5 bases). Trimming stripped 4 bases from V and 5 bases from J, with 16 bases between. This CDR3 spans 15 amino acids. Germline-derived CDR1 and CDR2 are SGDLS and YYNGEE. CDR3: CASSPEVGGYQPQHF. The CDR3 nucleotides are TGTGCCAGCAGCCCAGAGGTTGGGGGTTATCAGCCCCAGCATTTT.

V usage is TRBV6-5 and J usage is TRBJ2-7; tentative D call: TRBD2 (5 bases). V lost 6 bases and J 1 base, leaving 10 bases between the germline ends. Germline CDR1 MNHEY, CDR2 SVGAGI. The CDR3 runs to 13 residues. The CDR3 loop is CASRGRGSYEQYF. The CDR3 nucleotides are TGTGCCAGCAGGGGTCGAGGGTCCTACGAGCAGTACTTC.

The CDR3 sequence: CASSSRDRGSPRFGYTF. Here the CDR3 DNA reads TGCGCCAGCAGCTCCCGGGACAGGGGGAGCCCTCGGTTCGGCTACACCTTC. The V gene is TRBV5-1, the J gene TRBJ1-2; 11 bases are shared with TRBD1. CDR1 and CDR2 from the germline V gene are SGHRS and YFSETQ. Trimming took 3 bases from V and 8 from J; bases not matched to a gene: 15. This CDR3 is 17 amino acids long.